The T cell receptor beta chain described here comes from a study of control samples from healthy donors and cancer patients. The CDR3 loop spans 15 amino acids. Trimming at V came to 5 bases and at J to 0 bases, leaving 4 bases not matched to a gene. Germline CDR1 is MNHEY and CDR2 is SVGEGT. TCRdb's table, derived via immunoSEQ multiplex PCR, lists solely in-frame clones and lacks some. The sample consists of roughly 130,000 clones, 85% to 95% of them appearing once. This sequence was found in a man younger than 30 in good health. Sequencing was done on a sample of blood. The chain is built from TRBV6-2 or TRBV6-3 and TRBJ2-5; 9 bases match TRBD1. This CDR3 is CASSAGTGYQETQYF. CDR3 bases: TGTGCCAGCAGTGCCGGGACAGGGTACCAAGAGACCCAGTACTTC.